The 18 T cell receptor beta chains in this list originate from one sample, sequenced in a study of beta chain features in type 1 diabetes. Reverse transcription of all isolated RNA meant that expressed TCRB transcripts were sequenced. Sequencing was performed with immunoSEQ multiplex PCR; in TCRdb, only in-frame clones are kept and a portion is missing. The sample lists 140,000 or so clones, 7% to 10% seen once, with approximately 0.68% in the top ten. Material: central memory CD4+ T cells from blood. Every receptor here comes from a young man in good health.

The rearrangement links TRBV6-5 to TRBJ2-7, with a possible D match to TRBD2 (5 bases). CDR3 size: 13 residues. The V gene lost 5 bases and the J gene lost 5 bases, with 13 bases spanning the gap. Germline V lookup: CDR1 MNHEY, CDR2 SVGAGI. CDR3 nucleotides: TGTGCCAGCAGTGAGCGGTGGCAGGACGAGCAGTACTTC. It is translated as CASSERWQDEQYF.

This chain links TRBV21-1 with TRBJ1-1; TRBD1, the table's D call, was not compared with the DNA. TRBV21-1 is a recognized pseudogene. CDR3 size: 15 residues. The CDR3 DNA is TGTGCCAGCAGCTGTCACCGGGGACAGGGGGCTGAAGCTTTCTTT. Amino acids: CASSCHRGQGAEAFF.

The chain employs TRBV2 and TRBJ1-2, with 7 bases that match TRBD1. CDR1 and CDR2 from the germline V gene are SNHLY and FYNNEI. V lost 4 bases to trimming and J lost 3 bases; unmatched junction nucleotides: 8. The CDR3 sequence is 15 residues long. CDR3 sequence (DNA): TGTGCCAGCAGTGGGAACAGGGGCACCGACTATGGCTACACCTTC. Translating it yields CASSGNRGTDYGYTF.

The gene calls are TRBV11-3 and TRBJ1-4; D may be TRBD1 (6 bases). Germline V gene data show CDR1 as SGHNT and CDR2 as YENEEA. The V end lost 2 bases, the J end lost 8 bases, and 12 bases lay between the germline ends. The CDR3 runs 14 residues. The CDR3 region is CASSLLGAWEKLFF. Written as DNA, the CDR3 is TGTGCCAGCAGCTTATTGGGGGCCTGGGAAAAACTGTTTTTT.

V usage is TRBV30 and J usage is TRBJ2-2; D remains ambiguous. V was clipped by 0 bases and J by 6 bases, with 8 bases between them. From germline, CDR1 is GTSNPN and CDR2 SVGIG (reference sequence). The CDR3 length is 13 residues. In nucleotides, the CDR3 is TGTGCCTGGAGTGTGGTAGCATCCGGGGAGCTGTTTTTT. Its translation: CAWSVVASGELFF.

This clone was counted at least ten times. This rearrangement joins TRBV23-1 to TRBJ1-5, with a weak D call TRBD1 (5 bases). TRBV23-1 is placed among ORFs of uncertain function. The V and J ends lost 10 bases and 3 bases respectively, with 19 bases between them. The CDR3 is 15 residues long. CDR3: CATTEWGVANQPQHF. The CDR3, as DNA: TGCGCCACCACCGAGTGGGGGGTGGCCAATCAGCCCCAGCATTTT.

This clone appeared a few times. The chain couples TRBV14 to TRBJ2-2; 11 positions agree with TRBD1. Germline assignment: CDR1 SGHDN and CDR2 FVKESK. The CDR3 sequence is 14 residues long. Germline trimming cut 3 bases from V and 11 bases from J; bases unmatched to any gene: 5. This chain's CDR3 is CASSQRTGGAELFF. CDR3 DNA sequence: TGTGCCAGCAGCCAGCGGACAGGGGGCGCCGAGCTGTTTTTT.

This clone was observed a few times. The chain joins TRBV5-5 to TRBJ1-5; 10 nucleotides align to TRBD1. The length of the CDR3 is 14 residues. Germline-derived CDR1 and CDR2 are SGHKS and YYEKEE (reference sequence). Trimming cost V 6 bases and J 6 bases; bases outside gene matches: 6. The CDR3 nucleotides read TGTGCCAGCACCTCGGGACAGGGGCTTCAGCCCCAGCATTTT. This translates into CASTSGQGLQPQHF.

This chain connects TRBV18 to TRBJ2-2; the D gene is possibly TRBD2 (6 bases). The CDR3 is made up of 16 amino acids. In germline, CDR1 is KGHSH, CDR2 LQKENI. The germline V and J ends were trimmed by 0 bases and 4 bases, with 12 bases remaining between them. The CDR3 DNA follows: TGTGCCAGCTCACCACCAAATGGGGGGACCACCGGGGAGCTGTTTTTT. Amino acids: CASSPPNGGTTGELFF.

The chain carries TRBV27 and TRBJ1-2; D gene uncertain. Trimming stripped 0 bases from V and 4 bases from J, with 9 bases between. The CDR3 spans 14 residues. The V gene's germline CDR1 is MNHEY and CDR2 SMNVEV (reference sequence). Written as DNA, the CDR3 is TGTGCCAGCAGTTTATCATCGGGTCCCTATGGCTACACCTTC. Translating gives CASSLSSGPYGYTF.

This sequence joins TRBV29-1 and TRBJ2-3; 7 bases agree with TRBD2. The germline V gene has CDR1 SQVTM and CDR2 ANQGSEA. With 4 bases clipped from V and 0 bases from J, the junction kept 7 bases outside the gene matches. This CDR3 spans 15 amino acids. The CDR3 loop is CSVGGSGVSTDTQYF. CDR3 DNA: TGCAGCGTTGGCGGGAGCGGCGTAAGCACAGATACGCAGTATTTT.

The chain combines TRBV4-3 with TRBJ2-1; 7 bases map to TRBD2. The CDR3 extends over 15 amino acids. V lost 1 base, J lost 5 bases, and 5 bases stayed unmatched. Per germline, CDR1 LGHNA and CDR2 YSLEER. The CDR3 DNA sequence: TGCGCCAGCAGCCAAGGGGGGAGGGCCGACAATGAGCAGTTCTTC. As protein: CASSQGGRADNEQFF.

This chain connects TRBV6-1 to TRBJ1-3; 8 bases are a match to TRBD1. This CDR3 region has 19 residues. The trim removed 1 base at V and 0 bases at J, leaving 11 bases unmatched. Looked up from germline, CDR1 is MNHNS and CDR2 is SASEGT. Here the CDR3 reads CASSEVGPSGQGSGNTIYF. For the CDR3, the DNA is TGTGCCAGCAGTGAAGTTGGCCCTTCCGGACAGGGCTCTGGAAACACCATATATTTT.

The rearrangement joins TRBV15 to TRBJ1-2; possibly TRBD1 for D (6 bases). The ends were cut back, 4 bases at V and 4 bases at J, with 16 bases in the middle. The CDR3 spans 15 residues. Per the germline V gene, CDR1 is LNHNV and CDR2 is YYDKDF (reference sequence). The chain's CDR3 is CATSTVTGLGYGYTF. Here the CDR3 DNA reads TGTGCCACCAGCACTGTAACAGGGTTAGGCTATGGCTACACCTTC. Full variable domain (remainder filled in from reference TRBV15 and TRBJ1-2): DAMVIQNPRYQVTQFGKPVTLSCSQTLNHNVMYWYQQKSSQAPKLLFHYYDKDFNNEADTPDNFQSRRPNTSFCFLDIRSPGLGDTAMYLCATSTVTGLGYGYTFGSGTRLTVV.

The gene calls are TRBV7-3 and TRBJ2-1; TRBD2 is a possible D gene (7 bases). This CDR3 is 14 amino acids long. The germline gives CDR1 SGHTA, CDR2 FQGTGA. Trimming removed 3 bases from V and 6 bases from J, with 12 bases in between. CDR3 sequence: CASSFPGGGNEQFF. The CDR3, as DNA: TGTGCCAGCAGCTTCCCGGGGGGCGGCAATGAGCAGTTCTTC.

This clone was detected only a few times. The chain employs TRBV5-1 and TRBJ2-3, with 8 nucleotides matching TRBD2. Germline-derived CDR1 and CDR2 are SGHRS and YFSETQ. J gave up 0 bases and V 5 bases, and 8 bases lay outside the gene matches. The CDR3 covers 16 residues. The CDR3, as DNA: TGCGCCAGCAGTCGCGTAGCGGGGCCTAGCACAGATACGCAGTATTTT. Translating gives CASSRVAGPSTDTQYF.

This clone has a handful of counts. The chain is built from TRBV7-9 and TRBJ2-3; the match to TRBD1 covers 8 bases. This CDR3 has 15 amino acids. V lost 5 bases to trimming and J lost 1 base; unmatched junction nucleotides: 5. The germline gives CDR1 SEHNR, CDR2 FQNEAQ (reference sequence). The CDR3 DNA is TGTGCCAGCAGCGCAGGGACAGGCGGCACAGATACGCAGTATTTT. Translated: CASSAGTGGTDTQYF. Full variable domain (missing parts from reference TRBV7-9 and TRBJ2-3): DTGVSQNPRHKITKRGQNVTFRCDPISEHNRLYWYRQTLGQGPEFLTYFQNEAQLEKSRLLSDRFSAERPKGSFSTLEIQRTEQGDSAMYLCASSAGTGGTDTQYFGPGTRLTVL.

In this sample, this clone turned up a few times. This chain uses TRBV7-2 with TRBJ1-2; D might be TRBD1 (6 bases). V dropped 0 bases and J dropped 6 bases, with 11 bases sitting between them. Germline V gene data show CDR1 as SGHTA and CDR2 as FQGNSA. The CDR3 has 14 amino acids. CDR3 in DNA: TGTGCCAGCAGCTTAGCGGGGGCAGGGGATGGCTACACCTTC. Residues: CASSLAGAGDGYTF.